What follows are 24 T cell receptor beta chains derived from one specimen sequenced in a study of breast tumors, draining lymph nodes, adjacent tissues. The lymph nodes were axillary draining lymph nodes from breast cancer patients. TCRdb analysed the multiplex PCR reads with MiXCR anew, one entry per CDR3 protein. The sample carries over 200,000 distinct CDR3 sequences, roughly a third recorded once. Material: axillary lymph node tissue. Receptors originate from a female donor with breast cancer. Some clones in this sample may be carry-over from other donors' samples.

The chain joins TRBV20-1 to TRBJ2-1; TRBD2 is a possible D gene (5 bases). CDR1 is DFQATT and CDR2 is SNEGSKA in the germline V gene (reference sequence). The CDR3 is 14 residues long. V gave up 0 bases and J gave up 9 bases, with 15 bases separating them. The CDR3 region has the DNA TGCAGTGCTAGAGACTGGCTAGCCAACACTGAGCAGTTCTTC. Amino acid sequence: CSARDWLANTEQFF.

The chain employs TRBV11-2 and TRBJ2-5, with D perhaps matching TRBD2 (6 bases). The germline gives CDR1 SGHAT, CDR2 FQNNGV. Trimming stripped 1 base from V and 5 bases from J, with 17 bases between. The CDR3 has 16 residues. CDR3: CASSLAGCAGLETQYF. The CDR3 DNA sequence: TGTGCCAGCAGCTTAGCGGGGTGCGCGGGGCTGGAGACCCAGTACTTC.

This clonotype was picked up many times. This chain connects TRBV19 to TRBJ1-5; D not resolved. There are 15 residues in the CDR3. The V gene lost 6 bases and the J gene lost 3 bases, with 15 bases spanning the gap. Germline CDR1 LNHDA, CDR2 SQIVND (reference sequence). Here the CDR3 DNA reads TGTGCCAGTAGGAATAACCGGGGAGTCAATCAGCCCCAGCATTTT. Its translation: CASRNNRGVNQPQHF.

This clonotype came up many times. This chain uses TRBV5-1 with TRBJ2-2; weak D call: TRBD1 (6 bases). The germline V gene has CDR1 SGHRS and CDR2 YFSETQ. CDR3 length: 14 residues. Trimming left V 4 bases short and J 1 base short, with 8 bases between. CDR3 sequence: CASSKQGNTGELFF. In nucleotides, the CDR3 is TGCGCCAGCAGCAAACAGGGGAACACCGGGGAGCTGTTTTTT.

The rearrangement links TRBV20-1 to TRBJ2-1; the match to TRBD2 covers 8 bases. Trimming took 2 bases from V and 4 from J; bases not matched to a gene: 4. The length of the CDR3 is 14 residues. Germline lookup yields CDR1 DFQATT and CDR2 SNEGSKA (reference sequence). The CDR3 region has the DNA TGCAGTGCTAGATCGGGAGGGGGATACAATGAGCAGTTCTTC. It specifies CSARSGGGYNEQFF.

This clonotype was seen repeatedly, ten times or more. The chain employs TRBV24-1 and TRBJ1-5; D is uncertain. The length of the CDR3 is 13 residues. V was pared by 5 bases and J by 4 bases, with 8 bases between. Per the germline V gene, CDR1 is KGHDR and CDR2 is SFDVKD. CDR3 nucleotide sequence: TGTGCCACCAGTGGAGGGCTTAATCAGCCCCAGCATTTT. Protein product: CATSGGLNQPQHF.

This clonotype was detected many times. The rearrangement uses TRBV7-8 and TRBJ2-1; D may be TRBD1 or TRBD2 (6 bases each). The germline V gene has CDR1 SGHVS and CDR2 FQNEAQ. This CDR3 comprises 15 residues. V shed 5 bases and J shed 4 bases, with 15 bases lying between them. The CDR3 nucleotides are TGTGCCAGCAGCCCTAGGGGGACTTTTTACAATGAGCAGTTCTTC. The encoded protein is CASSPRGTFYNEQFF.

Many counts were recorded for this clonotype. The chain combines TRBV7-9 with TRBJ1-3, with 9 positions matching TRBD1. With 4 bases clipped from V and 8 bases from J, the junction kept 6 bases outside the gene matches. CDR1 is SEHNR and CDR2 is FQNEAQ in the germline V gene (reference sequence). This CDR3 has 14 amino acids. The CDR3 is CASSSGQGIDTIYF. CDR3 nucleotide sequence: TGTGCCAGCAGCTCCGGACAGGGGATCGACACCATATATTTT.

V gene TRBV20-1 combines with J gene TRBJ2-3, with 7 bases aligning to TRBD2. The V segment lost 1 base and the J segment 0 bases; nucleotides outside the gene matches: 7. This CDR3 region has 16 residues. Germline V lookup: CDR1 DFQATT, CDR2 SNEGSKA (reference sequence). The CDR3 coding sequence is TGCAGTGCTAGAGCGCCGGGGGGTTCTAGCACAGATACGCAGTATTTT. This gives the protein CSARAPGGSSTDTQYF.

Ten or more counts support this clonotype. The V and J genes are TRBV20-1 and TRBJ2-7, with D tentatively TRBD1 (6 bases). CDR1 is DFQATT and CDR2 is SNEGSKA in the germline V gene (reference sequence). The CDR3 sequence is 15 residues long. Between the trimmed V and J ends, which lost 0 bases and 3 bases, there was a span of 15 bases. CDR3 loop: CSARDYGDNNYEQYF. The CDR3 DNA is TGCAGTGCTAGAGATTACGGGGACAACAACTACGAGCAGTACTTC.

Regarding this clonotype: A much larger clone sits a single nucleotide away, making a read error possible. The J gene is TRBJ2-5, the V gene TRBV7-2; 12 nucleotides agree with TRBD2. Germline V gives CDR1 SGHTA, CDR2 FQGNSA. The CDR3 runs 15 residues. This CDR3 reads CASSLGLAGMETQHF. The CDR3 coding sequence is TGTGCCAGCAGCCTTGGACTAGCGGGGATGGAGACCCAGCACTTC.

The rearrangement uses TRBV13 and TRBJ2-2; no clear D gene. The CDR3 consists of 12 residues. Trimming removed 4 bases at V and 6 bases at J, with 6 bases between. In germline, CDR1 is PRHDT, CDR2 FYEKMQ (reference sequence). In nucleotides, the CDR3 is TGTGCCAGCAGCTGGACGGCCGGGGAGCTGTTTTTT. Protein sequence: CASSWTAGELFF.

Of note for this clonotype: At one boundary the junction diverges from the germline segment, which might be a read error. The genes are TRBV5-1 and TRBJ1-3; D remains unclear. This CDR3 contains 13 residues. Germline V gene data show CDR1 as SGHRS and CDR2 as YFSETQ. The CDR3: CASSRNIRNIIYF. Here the CDR3 DNA reads TGCGCCAGCAGCCGCAACATCAGAAACATCATATATTTT.

The chain has TRBV10-3 and TRBJ1-1, with 7 nucleotides matching TRBD1. Looked up from germline, CDR1 is ENHRY and CDR2 is SYGVKD. This CDR3 has 14 amino acids. The junction had 9 bases not matched to a gene; V was cut back by 11 bases and J by 0 bases. The CDR3 DNA sequence: TGTGCCGCATGCCGGGACAGATTGAACACTGAAGCTTTCTTT. Amino acid sequence: CAACRDRLNTEAFF.

This chain connects TRBV6-6 to TRBJ2-5, with D tentatively TRBD1 (6 bases). The CDR3 spans 11 residues. Germline values: CDR1 MNHNY, CDR2 SVGAGI (reference sequence). Trimming stripped 6 bases from V and 9 bases from J, with 11 bases between. Here the CDR3 DNA reads TGTGCCAGCAGCTTAGGGGGATCCCAGTACTTC. It yields the protein CASSLGGSQYF.

This clonotype has just a few counts. V is TRBV4-3 and J is TRBJ2-5; possible D gene TRBD2, 6 bases. V shed 4 bases and J shed 5 bases, with 17 bases lying between them. There are 15 residues in the CDR3. Germline lookup yields CDR1 LGHNA and CDR2 YSLEER. The CDR3: CASSRSWGDWETQYF. Here the CDR3 DNA reads TGCGCCAGCAGCCGCAGCTGGGGGGATTGGGAGACCCAGTACTTC.

This clonotype was found many times. This chain connects TRBV20-1 to TRBJ2-5, with D hard to call. Trimming left V 1 base short and J 6 bases short, with 9 bases between. Germline V gene lookup returns CDR1 DFQATT and CDR2 SNEGSKA (reference sequence). This CDR3 has 12 residues. The CDR3 protein is CSARGSGQTQYF. The CDR3 region has the DNA TGCAGTGCTAGAGGTAGTGGGCAGACCCAGTACTTC.

The sample holds a few counts of this clonotype. The chain has TRBV5-5 and TRBJ1-3; tentatively, D is TRBD1 (5 bases). CDR3 length: 16 residues. The ends were cut back, 3 bases at V and 5 bases at J, with 18 bases in the middle. CDR1 and CDR2 from the germline V gene are SGHKS and YYEKEE (reference sequence). The CDR3 spells CASSSPGRGGRNTIYF. The CDR3 DNA sequence: TGTGCCAGCAGCTCCCCCGGGAGGGGAGGAAGAAACACCATATATTTT.

This clonotype has just a few counts. A much larger clone sits a single nucleotide away, making a read error possible. The rearrangement uses TRBV7-2 and TRBJ2-6, with D possibly matching TRBD2 (7 bases). Germline V gives CDR1 SGHTA, CDR2 FQGNSA. CDR3 length: 15 amino acids. In nucleotides, the CDR3 is TGTGCCAGCAGCCCAGGACAGAGCGGGGCCAACGTCCTGCCTTTC. This sequence encodes CASSPGQSGANVLPF.

The chain employs TRBV20-1 and TRBJ2-3; 7 bases are shared with TRBD1. Trimming removed 0 bases from V and 4 bases from J; junction bases left unmatched: 4. From germline, CDR1 is DFQATT and CDR2 SNEGSKA (reference sequence). This CDR3 is 14 amino acids long. The CDR3 DNA follows: TGCAGTGCTAGAGATCGAGGGGGCGCAGATACGCAGTATTTT. Translation gives CSARDRGGADTQYF.

This clonotype appeared many times. V is TRBV5-1 and J is TRBJ2-2; 9 nucleotides align to TRBD1. Germline CDR1 SGHRS, CDR2 YFSETQ. V shed 5 bases and J 4 bases; nucleotides not matched to a gene: 6. This CDR3 is 15 amino acids long. CDR3 nucleotides: TGCGCCAGCAGTTTCCCGGGACAGGGCACCGGGGAGCTGTTTTTT. Protein sequence: CASSFPGQGTGELFF.

To note about this clonotype: The conserved closing phenylalanine or tryptophan is absent in this CDR3, likely reflecting a read error. It is unclear where the CDR3 begins or ends on the DNA, so no DNA is shown, and the CDR3 is as TCRdb lists it. This chain uses TRBV20-1 with TRBJ2-5; the D call TRBD1 from the table was never checked on the DNA. CDR1 and CDR2 (germline): DFQATT, SNEGSKA (reference sequence). The CDR3 is 9 amino acids in total, end residues counted. CDR3 loop: CSASTGGTV.

Concerning this clonotype itself: The germline gene is not matched at one end of the junction; a read error may be the cause. The rearrangement joins TRBV19 to TRBJ2-7; 7 nucleotides line up with TRBD2. The CDR3 is 15 residues long. The germline V gene encodes CDR1 LNHDA and CDR2 SQIVND (reference sequence). The CDR3 sequence: CASSIDGAGTYEQYF. CDR3 coding DNA: TGCGCCAGTAGTATAGATGGAGCGGGGACTTACGAGCAGTACTTC.

This clonotype was seen a few times. V gene TRBV5-4 combines with J gene TRBJ2-7, with TRBD2 matching 8 bases. The ends lost 3 bases at V and 7 bases at J; junction bases unmatched: 6. The CDR3 length is 13 residues. Germline CDR1 reads SGHNT; CDR2 reads YYREEE (reference sequence). The CDR3 region is CASSSGTRNEQYF. For the CDR3, the DNA is TGTGCCAGCAGCTCCGGGACTAGGAATGAGCAGTACTTC.